The 18 T cell receptor beta chains below come from one sample, sequenced in a study of STAT3 mutations in large granular lymphocyte leukemia. These receptors are not linked to any known antigen. General observations from the study: In T-cell large granular lymphocyte leukemia, about half of patients showed multiple immunodominant subclonotypes.

The data were produced by immunoSEQ multiplex PCR, yet TCRdb's version contains in-frame clones alone and is incomplete. The sample holds tens of thousands of clones, about 83% seen once. The sample comprised peripheral blood mononuclear cells. These TCRs come from a woman in her 50s with T-cell large granular lymphocyte leukemia. Some clones in this sample may be carry-over from other donors' samples.

V is TRBV28 and J is TRBJ2-7; TRBD1 matches at 7 bases. The V gene end was trimmed by 6 bases and the J gene end by 5 bases; junction bases not matched to a gene: 10. In germline, CDR1 is MDHEN, CDR2 SYDVKM. The CDR3 spans 14 residues. Here the CDR3 DNA reads TGTGCCAGCAGACCCCCTGACAGGGTCCACGAGCAGTACTTC. Its protein product is CASRPPDRVHEQYF.

The rearrangement uses TRBV7-9 and TRBJ2-2; 12 bases match TRBD2. This CDR3 region has 16 residues. In germline, CDR1 is SEHNR, CDR2 FQNEAQ (reference sequence). The junction had 4 bases not matched to a gene; V was cut back by 3 bases and J by 5 bases. The CDR3 here is CASSLGLAGRTGELFF. The CDR3 nucleotides are TGTGCCAGCAGCTTGGGACTAGCGGGCAGAACCGGGGAGCTGTTTTTT.

This chain uses TRBV30 with TRBJ2-3; 7 bases align to TRBD1. Unmatched junction bases numbered 12, after V lost 2 bases and J lost 1 base. Germline V gene sequence: CDR1 GTSNPN, CDR2 SVGIG (reference sequence). There are 17 residues in the CDR3. The CDR3, as DNA: TGTGCCTGGAGTCCCAACGCAGGGGGTTGGGGCACAGATACGCAGTATTTT. Its protein is CAWSPNAGGWGTDTQYF.

The count of this clone is one. The chain recombines TRBV29-1 with TRBJ1-2, with TRBD1 identical over 8 bases. Germline V gene lookup returns CDR1 SQVTM and CDR2 ANQGSEA. The CDR3 extends over 12 amino acids. After removal of 7 bases from V and 3 bases from J, the junction contained 4 bases not matched to a gene. This CDR3 reads CSDRTGHYGYTF. CDR3 nucleotide sequence: TGCAGCGATCGGACAGGGCACTATGGCTACACCTTC.

This clone has more than one count but fewer than ten. DNA of the CDR3: TGTGCCAGTAGTATACGACAGGGTAGCAATCAGCCCCAGCATTTT. Its translation: CASSIRQGSNQPQHF. This rearrangement joins TRBV19 to TRBJ1-5; TRBD1 aligns across 7 bases. Trimming at V came to 2 bases and at J to 0 bases, leaving 1 base not matched to a gene. Looked up from germline, CDR1 is LNHDA and CDR2 is SQIVND (reference sequence). CDR3 length: 15 residues.

The chain recombines TRBV7-2 with TRBJ2-7; TRBD2 is a possible D gene (5 bases). CDR1 and CDR2 from the germline V gene are SGHTA and FQGNSA. V was shortened by 1 base and J by 4 bases, with 20 bases between the two germline ends. The CDR3 spans 17 residues. CDR3 residues: CASSLVADGNLAYEQYF. Here the CDR3 DNA reads TGTGCCAGCAGCTTAGTCGCCGACGGCAATTTAGCGTACGAGCAGTACTTC.

This clone was counted once. V gene TRBV19 combines with J gene TRBJ1-2; tentative D call: TRBD1 (5 bases). This CDR3 is built from 14 residues. CDR1 is LNHDA, CDR2 SQIVND, per germline (reference sequence). V was shortened by 4 bases and J by 3 bases, with 12 bases between the two germline ends. CDR3 region: CASSTGAGYYGYTF. CDR3 bases: TGTGCCAGTAGTACCGGGGCAGGGTACTATGGCTACACCTTC.

This chain joins TRBV18 and TRBJ1-5; D gene unclear. CDR3 size: 13 residues. Trimming pared 3 bases from V and 0 bases from J, leaving 3 bases between. CDR1 is KGHSH, CDR2 LQKENI, per germline. For the CDR3, the DNA is TGTGCCAGCTCACCCAATAGCAATCAGCCCCAGCATTTT. Protein sequence: CASSPNSNQPQHF.

This chain joins TRBV15 and TRBJ1-1; D gene ambiguous. The CDR3 runs to 13 residues. From germline, CDR1 is LNHNV and CDR2 YYDKDF (reference sequence). V was pared by 0 bases and J by 2 bases, with 4 bases between. The CDR3 DNA is TGTGCCACCAGCAGAGATGTAAACACTGAAGCTTTCTTT. It is translated as CATSRDVNTEAFF.

This chain connects TRBV5-4 to TRBJ2-3; D unresolved. Germline-derived CDR1 and CDR2 are SGHNT and YYREEE (reference sequence). The CDR3 is 13 residues long. The V end was cut by 1 base, the J end by 3 bases, with 6 bases between. CDR3 sequence: CASSLKQTDTQYF. The CDR3 DNA sequence: TGTGCCAGCAGCTTGAAACAGACAGATACGCAGTATTTT. Supplemented by reference TRBV5-4 and TRBJ2-3, the full variable domain reads ETGVTQSPTHLIKTRGQQVTLRCSSQSGHNTVSWYQQALGQGPQFIFQYYREEENGRGNFPPRFSGLQFPNYSSELNVNALELDDSALYLCASSLKQTDTQYFGPGTRLTVL.

The chain is built from TRBV14 and TRBJ1-1; D unclear. The CDR3 sequence is 14 residues long. The V end lost 2 bases, the J end lost 2 bases, and 9 bases lay between the germline ends. The germline V gene encodes CDR1 SGHDN and CDR2 FVKESK. CDR3 DNA sequence: TGTGCCAGCAGCCAACAAGTGGGAAACACTGAAGCTTTCTTT. This sequence encodes CASSQQVGNTEAFF.

V and J are TRBV5-1 and TRBJ2-7, with 7 nucleotides matching TRBD1. The CDR3 consists of 13 residues. Germline CDR1 SGHRS, CDR2 YFSETQ. V shed 1 base, J shed 7 bases, and the junction held 5 bases outside the gene matches. The CDR3 here is CASSLLGQREQYF. The CDR3 DNA reads as TGCGCCAGCAGCTTGTTGGGACAGAGAGAGCAGTACTTC.

The J gene is TRBJ1-5, the V gene TRBV5-4; possibly TRBD1 for D (5 bases). The germline gives CDR1 SGHNT, CDR2 YYREEE (reference sequence). CDR3 size: 18 residues. V dropped 1 base and J dropped 3 bases, with 20 bases sitting between them. In DNA form, the CDR3 reads TGTGCCAGCAGCTTGCCCAGCCCGGGAACGGGGCCCAATCAGCCCCAGCATTTT. This gives the protein CASSLPSPGTGPNQPQHF.

This chain connects TRBV9 to TRBJ1-1; 8 bases are a match to TRBD1. V lost 4 bases and J lost 9; bases outside the gene matches: 17. Germline-derived CDR1 and CDR2 are SGDLS and YYNGEE. The CDR3 has 16 residues. In nucleotides, the CDR3 is TGTGCCAGCAGCAGGGGAACCGGGACAGGTGCTGTAAAAGCTTTCTTT. It codes for CASSRGTGTGAVKAFF.

The chain joins TRBV7-9 to TRBJ1-3; TRBD1 matches at 8 bases. Germline CDR1 is SEHNR and CDR2 is FQNEAQ (reference sequence). The CDR3 is 15 amino acids. V lost 6 bases to trimming and J lost 4 bases; unmatched junction nucleotides: 8. CDR3 in DNA: TGTGCCAGCAGGCGTGGTTGGACAGGGGGAAACACCATATATTTT. Its translation is CASRRGWTGGNTIYF.

This clone was observed a single time. CDR3 region: CASSATTDTQYF. The CDR3 bases are TGTGCCAGCAGCGCGACCACAGATACGCAGTATTTT. The chain couples TRBV9 to TRBJ2-3, with D unclear. Germline V gene sequence: CDR1 SGDLS, CDR2 YYNGEE. The CDR3 is 12 amino acids. V was clipped by 3 bases and J by 2 bases, with 4 bases between them. Complete variable domain (other parts from reference TRBV9 and TRBJ2-3): DSGVTQTPKHLITATGQRVTLRCSPRSGDLSVYWYQQSLDQGLQFLIQYYNGEERAKGNILERFSAQQFPDLHSELNLSSLELGDSALYFCASSATTDTQYFGPGTRLTVL.

The rearrangement uses TRBV18 and TRBJ2-3; 7 bases agree with TRBD2. V trimming: 6 bases; J trimming: 6 bases; junction bases outside the gene matches: 12. The germline V gene has CDR1 KGHSH and CDR2 LQKENI. This CDR3 is built from 15 residues. The CDR3 protein is CASSGSVGGTDTQYF. The DNA of the CDR3 is TGTGCCAGCTCCGGTTCGGTCGGGGGGACGGATACGCAGTATTTT.

The chain has TRBV18 and TRBJ2-5; a possible D gene is TRBD1 (5 bases). The CDR3 consists of 14 residues. The V gene lost 6 bases and the J gene lost 2 bases, with 13 bases spanning the gap. Germline values: CDR1 KGHSH, CDR2 LQKENI. The chain's CDR3 is CASSPARAQETQYF. The CDR3 DNA sequence: TGTGCCAGCTCCCCGGCCAGGGCTCAAGAGACCCAGTACTTC.